This T cell receptor (beta chain) comes out of a study of cytomegalovirus exposure and HLA in healthy donors. The germline V gene encodes CDR1 MNHEY and CDR2 SMNVEV (reference sequence). The germline V and J ends were trimmed by 7 bases and 7 bases, with 23 bases remaining between them. This CDR3 region has 15 residues. The primer mix had 60 Vbeta and 13 Jbeta primers. Profiled with immunoSEQ multiplex PCR; TCRdb holds only in-frame clones, not every one. The sample includes over 150,000 clones, 70% to 80% of them seen just once. Input material: PBMCs. J is TRBJ2-7 and V is TRBV27, with a tentative D call TRBD1 (6 bases). This receptor was identified in a man aged 25 to 40 in good health and CMV-seropositive. CDR3: CASTDGQPGGREQYF. The CDR3 nucleotides are TGTGCCAGCACCGATGGACAGCCCGGCGGTAGAGAGCAGTACTTC.